The sequence of this TCR beta chain was determined in a study of blood T cell repertoires in COVID-19. For the study at large: Sites in the United States, Italy and Spain provided acute and convalescent COVID-19 samples.

Original analysis: Cell counts per sample came from amplifying reference gene primers. Generated by immunoSEQ multiplex PCR, the TCRdb table keeps only in-frame clones and is missing some. That table gives V, J and clone size, and the DNA gave D and trimming. The repertoire includes some 250,000 clones, 80% to 85% of them detected once, and around 26% sits in the top ten. The germline V gene encodes CDR1 KGHSH and CDR2 LQKENI. Unmatched junction bases numbered 7, after V lost 1 base and J lost 3 bases. The CDR3 consists of 18 residues. This chain joins TRBV18 and TRBJ2-1, with TRBD2 identical over 12 bases. Input material: peripheral blood. The sequence was collected from a middle-aged man with acute or convalescent COVID-19. As DNA, the CDR3 is TGTGCCAGCTCACCACAACGGACTAGCGGGACTGTCTACAATGAGCAGTTCTTC. It encodes CASSPQRTSGTVYNEQFF.